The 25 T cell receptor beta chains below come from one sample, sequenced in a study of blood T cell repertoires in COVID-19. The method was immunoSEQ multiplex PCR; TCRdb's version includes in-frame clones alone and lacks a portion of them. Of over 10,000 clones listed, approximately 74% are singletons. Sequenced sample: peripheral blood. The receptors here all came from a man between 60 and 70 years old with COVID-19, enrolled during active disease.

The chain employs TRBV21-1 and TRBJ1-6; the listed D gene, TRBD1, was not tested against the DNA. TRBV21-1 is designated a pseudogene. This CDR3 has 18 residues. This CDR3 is CASSGQLVDYSYNSPLHF. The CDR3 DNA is TGTGCCAGCAGTGGACAGCTCGTCGACTACTCCTATAATTCACCCCTCCACTTT.

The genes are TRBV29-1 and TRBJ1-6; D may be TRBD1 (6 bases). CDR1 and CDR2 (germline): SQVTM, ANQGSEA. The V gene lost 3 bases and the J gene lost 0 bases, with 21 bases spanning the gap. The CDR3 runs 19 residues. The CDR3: CSVEAVTGYESSYNSPLHF. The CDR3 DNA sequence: TGCAGCGTTGAGGCGGTCACAGGGTATGAGAGCTCCTATAATTCACCCCTCCACTTT. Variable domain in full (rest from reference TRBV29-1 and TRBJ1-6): SAVISQKPSRDICQRGTSLTIQCQVDSQVTMMFWYRQQPGQSLTLIATANQGSEATYESGFVIDKFPISRPNLTFSTLTVSNMSPEDSSIYLCSVEAVTGYESSYNSPLHFGNGTRLTVT.

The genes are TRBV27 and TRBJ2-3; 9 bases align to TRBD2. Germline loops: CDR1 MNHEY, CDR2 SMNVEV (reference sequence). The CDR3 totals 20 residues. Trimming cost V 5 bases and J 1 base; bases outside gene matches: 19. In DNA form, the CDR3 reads TGTGCCAGCAGTGGCCGTGGTGCGGGGGGGCCATTCTCCGGCACAGATACGCAGTATTTT. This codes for CASSGRGAGGPFSGTDTQYF.

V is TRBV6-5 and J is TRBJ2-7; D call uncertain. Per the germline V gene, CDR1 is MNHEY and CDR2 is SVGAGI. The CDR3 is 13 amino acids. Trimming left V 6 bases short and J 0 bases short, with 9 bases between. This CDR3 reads CASRFQFSYEQYF. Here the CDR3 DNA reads TGTGCCAGCAGATTCCAGTTCTCCTACGAGCAGTACTTC.

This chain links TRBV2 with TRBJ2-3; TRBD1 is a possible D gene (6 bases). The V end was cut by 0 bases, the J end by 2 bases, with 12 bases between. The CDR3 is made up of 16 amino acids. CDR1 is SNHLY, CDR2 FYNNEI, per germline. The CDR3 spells CASSEAPDSSTDTQYF. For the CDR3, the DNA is TGTGCCAGCAGTGAAGCGCCGGACAGCTCCACAGATACGCAGTATTTT.

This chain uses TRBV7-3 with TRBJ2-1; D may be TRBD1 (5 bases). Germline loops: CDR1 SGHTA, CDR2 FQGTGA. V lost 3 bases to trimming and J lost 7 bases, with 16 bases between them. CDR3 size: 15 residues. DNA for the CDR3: TGTGCCAGCAGCTTGCCGAGGCTAGGGGTAAATGAGCAGTTCTTC. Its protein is CASSLPRLGVNEQFF.

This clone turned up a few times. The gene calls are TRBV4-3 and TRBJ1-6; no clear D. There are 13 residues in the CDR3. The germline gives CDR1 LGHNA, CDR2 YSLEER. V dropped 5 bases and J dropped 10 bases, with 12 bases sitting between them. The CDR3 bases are TGCGCCAGCAGCTTCGCAGAGGAGTCACCCCTCCACTTT. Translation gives CASSFAEESPLHF.

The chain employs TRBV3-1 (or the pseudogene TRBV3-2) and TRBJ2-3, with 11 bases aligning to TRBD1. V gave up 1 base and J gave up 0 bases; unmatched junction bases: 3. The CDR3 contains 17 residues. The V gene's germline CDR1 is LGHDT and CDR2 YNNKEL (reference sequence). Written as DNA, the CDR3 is TGTGCCAGCAGCCAAGCAGGGACAGGGGGAAGCACAGATACGCAGTATTTT. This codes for CASSQAGTGGSTDTQYF.

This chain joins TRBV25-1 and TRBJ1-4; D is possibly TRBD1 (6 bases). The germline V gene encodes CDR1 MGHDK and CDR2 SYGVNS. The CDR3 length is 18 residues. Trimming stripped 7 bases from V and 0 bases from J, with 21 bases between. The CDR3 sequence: CASKGGRRHRATNEKLFF. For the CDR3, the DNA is TGTGCCAGCAAGGGGGGGAGACGACACCGAGCAACTAATGAAAAACTGTTTTTT.

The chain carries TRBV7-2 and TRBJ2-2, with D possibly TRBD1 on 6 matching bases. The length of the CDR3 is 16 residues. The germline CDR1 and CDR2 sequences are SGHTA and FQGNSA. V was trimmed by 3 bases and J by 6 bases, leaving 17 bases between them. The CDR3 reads CASSFQGPIVPGELFF. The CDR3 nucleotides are TGTGCCAGCAGCTTTCAGGGGCCCATTGTCCCCGGGGAGCTGTTTTTT.

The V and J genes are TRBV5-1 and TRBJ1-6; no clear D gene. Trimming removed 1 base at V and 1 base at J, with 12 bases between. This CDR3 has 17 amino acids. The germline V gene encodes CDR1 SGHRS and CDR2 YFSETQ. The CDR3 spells CASSLMEGSSYNSPLHF. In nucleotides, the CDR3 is TGCGCCAGCAGCTTGATGGAGGGTAGTTCCTATAATTCACCCCTCCACTTT.

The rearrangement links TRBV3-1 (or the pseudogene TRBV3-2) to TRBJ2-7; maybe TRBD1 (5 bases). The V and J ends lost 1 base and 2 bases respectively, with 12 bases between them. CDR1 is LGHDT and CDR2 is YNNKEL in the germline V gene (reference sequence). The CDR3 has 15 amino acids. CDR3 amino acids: CASSQVSQGPYEQYF. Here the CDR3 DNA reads TGTGCCAGCAGCCAAGTTTCCCAGGGCCCCTACGAGCAGTACTTC.

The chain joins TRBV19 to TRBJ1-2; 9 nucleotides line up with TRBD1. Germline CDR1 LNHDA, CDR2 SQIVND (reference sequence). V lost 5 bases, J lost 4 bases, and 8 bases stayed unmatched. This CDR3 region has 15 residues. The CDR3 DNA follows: TGTGCCAGTAGTCCGAATCCGGGACAGGGCTATGGCTACACCTTC. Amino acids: CASSPNPGQGYGYTF.

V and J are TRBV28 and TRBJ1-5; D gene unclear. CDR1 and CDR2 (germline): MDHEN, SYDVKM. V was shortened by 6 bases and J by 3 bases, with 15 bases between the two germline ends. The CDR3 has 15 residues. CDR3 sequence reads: CASRGHGSYNQPQHF. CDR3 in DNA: TGTGCCAGCAGGGGCCACGGCTCCTACAATCAGCCCCAGCATTTT.

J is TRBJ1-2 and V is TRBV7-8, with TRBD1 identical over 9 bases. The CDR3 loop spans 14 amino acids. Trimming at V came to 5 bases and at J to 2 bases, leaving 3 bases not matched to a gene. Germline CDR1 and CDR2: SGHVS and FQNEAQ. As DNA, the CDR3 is TGTGCCAGCAGCGTGGGACAGGGCAACTATGGCTACACCTTC. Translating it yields CASSVGQGNYGYTF.

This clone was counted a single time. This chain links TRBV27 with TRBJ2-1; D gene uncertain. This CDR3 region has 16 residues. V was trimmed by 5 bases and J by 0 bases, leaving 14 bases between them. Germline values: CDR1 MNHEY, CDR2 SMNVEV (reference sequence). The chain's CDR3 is CASSPTYSSSYNEQFF. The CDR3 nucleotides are TGTGCCAGCAGTCCTACGTACAGCAGCTCCTACAATGAGCAGTTCTTC.

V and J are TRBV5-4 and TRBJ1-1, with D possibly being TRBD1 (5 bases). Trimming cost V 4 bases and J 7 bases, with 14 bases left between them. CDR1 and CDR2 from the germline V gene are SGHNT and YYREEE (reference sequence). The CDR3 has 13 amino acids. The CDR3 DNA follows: TGTGCCAGCAGCCGGGACTCAAGGGGTGAAGCTTTCTTT. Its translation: CASSRDSRGEAFF.

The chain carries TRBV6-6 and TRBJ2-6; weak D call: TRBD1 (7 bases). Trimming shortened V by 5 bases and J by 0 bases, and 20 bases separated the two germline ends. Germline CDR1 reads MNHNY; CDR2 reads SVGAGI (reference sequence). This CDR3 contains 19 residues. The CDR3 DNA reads TGTGCCAGCAGTCGACGGAGGGACAGACAATTCTCTGGGGCCAACGTCCTGACTTTC. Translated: CASSRRRDRQFSGANVLTF.

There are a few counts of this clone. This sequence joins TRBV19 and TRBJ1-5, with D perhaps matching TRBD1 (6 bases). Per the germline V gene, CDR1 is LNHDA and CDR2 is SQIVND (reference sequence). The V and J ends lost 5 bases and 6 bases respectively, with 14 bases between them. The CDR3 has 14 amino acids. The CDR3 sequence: CASSPQGFGQPQHF. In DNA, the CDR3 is TGTGCCAGTAGTCCACAGGGATTTGGTCAGCCCCAGCATTTT. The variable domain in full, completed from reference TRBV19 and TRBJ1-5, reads DGGITQSPKYLFRKEGQNVTLSCEQNLNHDAMYWYRQDPGQGLRLIYYSQIVNDFQKGDIAEGYSVSREKKESFPLTVTSAQKNPTAFYLCASSPQGFGQPQHFGDGTRLSIL.

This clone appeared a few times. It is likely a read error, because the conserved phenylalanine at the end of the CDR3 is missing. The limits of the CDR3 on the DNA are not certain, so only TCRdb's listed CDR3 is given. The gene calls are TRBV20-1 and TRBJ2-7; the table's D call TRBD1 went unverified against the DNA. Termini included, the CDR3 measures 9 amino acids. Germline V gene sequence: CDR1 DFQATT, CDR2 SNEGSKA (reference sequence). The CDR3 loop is CSARISGQR.

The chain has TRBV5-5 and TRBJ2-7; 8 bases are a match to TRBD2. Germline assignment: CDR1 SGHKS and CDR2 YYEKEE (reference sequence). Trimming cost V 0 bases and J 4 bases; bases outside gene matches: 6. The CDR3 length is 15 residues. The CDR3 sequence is CASSLGPAGVYEQYV. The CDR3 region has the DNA TGTGCCAGCAGCTTGGGTCCAGCGGGAGTTTACGAGCAGTACGTC.

This chain's CDR3 is CASSQEGALGTEAFF. DNA for the CDR3: TGTGCCAGCAGCCAAGAAGGGGCGTTGGGGACTGAAGCTTTCTTT. The chain combines TRBV14 with TRBJ1-1, with D possibly being TRBD1 (5 bases). Germline V gene data show CDR1 as SGHDN and CDR2 as FVKESK. This CDR3 has 15 amino acids. V lost 0 bases and J 5 bases, leaving 13 bases between the germline ends.

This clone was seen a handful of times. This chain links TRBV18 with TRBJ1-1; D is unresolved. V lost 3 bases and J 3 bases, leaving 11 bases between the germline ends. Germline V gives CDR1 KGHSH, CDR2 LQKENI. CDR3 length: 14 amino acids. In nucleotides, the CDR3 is TGTGCCAGCTCACCGTACGCCGGGGACACTGAAGCTTTCTTT. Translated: CASSPYAGDTEAFF.

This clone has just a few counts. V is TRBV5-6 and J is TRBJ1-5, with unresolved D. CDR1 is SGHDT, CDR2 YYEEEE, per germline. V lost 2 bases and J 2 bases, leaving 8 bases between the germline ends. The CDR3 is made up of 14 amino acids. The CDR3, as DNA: TGTGCCAGCAGCTTATTCCAGGGCAATCAGCCCCAGCATTTT. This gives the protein CASSLFQGNQPQHF.

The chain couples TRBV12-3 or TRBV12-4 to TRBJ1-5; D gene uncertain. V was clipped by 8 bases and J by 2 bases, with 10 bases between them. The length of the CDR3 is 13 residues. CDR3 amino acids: CASGSVGNQPQHF. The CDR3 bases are TGTGCCAGCGGGAGCGTGGGCAATCAGCCCCAGCATTTT.